This entry lists 8 T cell receptor beta chains sequenced from one sample in a study of blood T cell repertoires in COVID-19. Some clones are missing from TCRdb's copy, which holds only in-frame ones; the method was immunoSEQ multiplex PCR. This table has 250,000 to 350,000 clones, approximately 86% appearing once. The sequencing input was PBMCs or T cells enriched from blood (not recorded which). The receptors were sampled from a woman in her twenties or thirties who had recovered from COVID-19.

The chain combines TRBV5-1 with TRBJ2-1, with TRBD2 matching 9 bases. The CDR3 consists of 20 residues. The V gene's germline CDR1 is SGHRS and CDR2 YFSETQ. V dropped 4 bases and J dropped 1; count of bases not matched to a gene: 18. The CDR3: CASSLPLGAGGLGSYNEQFF. The DNA of the CDR3 is TGCGCCAGCAGCCTTCCTCTGGGCGCGGGAGGGCTCGGGTCCTACAATGAGCAGTTCTTC.

The rearrangement uses TRBV7-2 and TRBJ2-7; TRBD1 matches 12 bases. V trimming: 5 bases; J trimming: 6 bases; junction bases outside the gene matches: 5. CDR3 size: 14 residues. Germline lookup yields CDR1 SGHTA and CDR2 FQGNSA. CDR3 sequence reads: CASSAWDRGREQYF. The CDR3 nucleotides are TGTGCCAGCAGCGCATGGGACAGGGGGCGCGAGCAGTACTTC.

The chain combines TRBV5-1 with TRBJ2-1; tentatively, D is TRBD1 (5 bases). Germline lookup yields CDR1 SGHRS and CDR2 YFSETQ. CDR3 length: 14 amino acids. V was shortened by 1 base and J by 8 bases, with 13 bases between the two germline ends. The chain's CDR3 is CASSLTGSWDEQFF. The CDR3 coding sequence is TGCGCCAGCAGCTTGACAGGCTCTTGGGATGAGCAGTTCTTC. Full variable domain (rest looked up from reference TRBV5-1 and TRBJ2-1): KAGVTQTPRYLIKTRGQQVTLSCSPISGHRSVSWYQQTPGQGLQFLFEYFSETQRNKGNFPGRFSGRQFSNSRSEMNVSTLELGDSALYLCASSLTGSWDEQFFGPGTRLTVL.

V gene TRBV11-2 combines with J gene TRBJ1-1, with TRBD1 matching over 11 bases. Germline assignment: CDR1 SGHAT and CDR2 FQNNGV. The CDR3 loop spans 14 amino acids. The junction had 2 bases not matched to a gene; V was cut back by 4 bases and J by 4 bases. The chain's CDR3 is CASSSGTGGTEAFF. The CDR3 DNA reads as TGTGCCAGCAGCTCCGGGACAGGGGGCACTGAAGCTTTCTTT.

The chain couples TRBV7-2 to TRBJ2-1, with 12 bases that match TRBD2. Germline loops: CDR1 SGHTA, CDR2 FQGNSA. V dropped 6 bases and J dropped 4; count of bases not matched to a gene: 4. The CDR3 is 15 residues long. The CDR3: CASRPGLAGYNEQFF. The CDR3 region has the DNA TGTGCCAGCAGACCAGGACTAGCGGGATACAATGAGCAGTTCTTC.

The chain employs TRBV7-9 and TRBJ2-1; a possible D gene is TRBD2 (5 bases). The V end was cut by 4 bases, the J end by 1 base, with 20 bases between. The CDR3 loop spans 18 amino acids. Germline values: CDR1 SEHNR, CDR2 FQNEAQ (reference sequence). The CDR3 DNA reads TGTGCCAGCAGCTCCCTAATCCGGCTGCGGGTGTCCTACAATGAGCAGTTCTTC. It translates to CASSSLIRLRVSYNEQFF.

The chain couples TRBV19 to TRBJ1-5; D ambiguous. This CDR3 is 15 amino acids long. V was cut by 2 bases and J by 0 bases, with 8 bases left in between. Germline-derived CDR1 and CDR2 are LNHDA and SQIVND (reference sequence). This CDR3 reads CASSISGLSNQPQHF. CDR3 DNA: TGTGCCAGTAGTATAAGCGGTCTTAGCAATCAGCCCCAGCATTTT.

V usage is TRBV11-1 and J usage is TRBJ1-1; D ambiguous. The CDR3 contains 13 residues. Germline loops: CDR1 SGHAT, CDR2 FQDESV (reference sequence). Trimming took 6 bases from V and 1 from J, leaving 9 bases between them. CDR3 loop: CASSTEGNTEAFF. The CDR3 DNA sequence: TGTGCCAGCAGTACAGAGGGGAACACTGAAGCTTTCTTT.